This TCR beta chain stems from a study of control samples from healthy donors and cancer patients. Clones were read by immunoSEQ multiplex PCR, and TCRdb kept only the in-frame ones, dropping some. The sample lists 350,000 to 450,000 clones; 75% to 95% were seen once. The clonotype was recovered from a man in his forties or fifties with head and neck cancer. The specimen was PBMCs.

CDR3 residues: CASRRQLNTEAFF. The DNA for the CDR3 is TGTGCCAGCAGACGACAGCTGAACACTGAAGCTTTCTTT. The chain employs TRBV12-3 or TRBV12-4 and TRBJ1-1; tentative D call: TRBD1 (5 bases). Trimming removed 6 bases at V and 0 bases at J, with 8 bases between. CDR3 length: 13 amino acids.